The count of the clone carrying this T cell receptor beta chain is one. The data originate from a study of control samples from healthy donors and cancer patients. Sequencing used immunoSEQ multiplex PCR; TCRdb keeps in-frame clones, though not all of them. The sample consists of about 94,000 clones, just over 90% of them appearing once. Germline values: CDR1 MRHNA, CDR2 SNTAGT. The CDR3 is made up of 15 amino acids. Trimming shortened V by 3 bases and J by 4 bases, and 15 bases separated the two germline ends. This clonotype originated in a woman under 30 in good health. Sequencing was done on a sample of blood. V usage is TRBV6-4 and J usage is TRBJ1-2, with D possibly being TRBD1 (6 bases). The CDR3 region has the DNA TGTGCCAGCAGTGATCCCAGGACAGACCCCTATGGCTACACCTTC. It codes for CASSDPRTDPYGYTF.